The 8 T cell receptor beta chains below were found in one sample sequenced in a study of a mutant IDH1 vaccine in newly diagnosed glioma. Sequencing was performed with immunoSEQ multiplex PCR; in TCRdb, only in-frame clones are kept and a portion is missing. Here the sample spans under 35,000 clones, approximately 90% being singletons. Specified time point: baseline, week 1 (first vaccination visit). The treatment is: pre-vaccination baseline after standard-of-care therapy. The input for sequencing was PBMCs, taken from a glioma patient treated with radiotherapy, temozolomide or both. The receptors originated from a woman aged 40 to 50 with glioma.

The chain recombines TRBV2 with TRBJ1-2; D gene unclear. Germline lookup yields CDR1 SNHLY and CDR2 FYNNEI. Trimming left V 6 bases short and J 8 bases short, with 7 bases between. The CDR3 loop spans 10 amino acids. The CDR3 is CASRQEGYTF. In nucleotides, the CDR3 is TGTGCCAGCAGGCAGGAAGGCTACACCTTC.

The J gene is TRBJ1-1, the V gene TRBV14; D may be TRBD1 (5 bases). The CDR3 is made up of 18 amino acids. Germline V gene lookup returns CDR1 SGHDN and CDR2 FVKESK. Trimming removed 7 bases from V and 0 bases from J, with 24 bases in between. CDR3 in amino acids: CASNKGDGSTAMNTEAFF. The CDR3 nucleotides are TGTGCCAGCAATAAAGGGGACGGATCGACCGCGATGAACACTGAAGCTTTCTTT.

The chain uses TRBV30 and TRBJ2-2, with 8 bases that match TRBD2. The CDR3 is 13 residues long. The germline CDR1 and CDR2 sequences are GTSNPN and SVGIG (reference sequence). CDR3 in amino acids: CAFQREHTGELFF. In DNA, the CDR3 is TGTGCTTTCCAGCGGGAGCACACCGGGGAGCTGTTTTTT.

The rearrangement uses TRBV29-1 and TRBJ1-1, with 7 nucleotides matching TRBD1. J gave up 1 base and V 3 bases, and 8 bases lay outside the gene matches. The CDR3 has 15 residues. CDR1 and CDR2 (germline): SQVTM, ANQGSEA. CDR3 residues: CSVDRQGGKNTEAFF. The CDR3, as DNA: TGCAGCGTTGACCGACAGGGCGGGAAGAACACTGAAGCTTTCTTT.

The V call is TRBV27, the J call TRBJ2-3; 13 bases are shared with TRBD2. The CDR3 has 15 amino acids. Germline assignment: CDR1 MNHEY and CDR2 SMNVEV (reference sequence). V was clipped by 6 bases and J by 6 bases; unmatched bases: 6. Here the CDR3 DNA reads TGTGCCAGCAGGGCCGGGACTAGCGGGATGGATACGCAGTATTTT. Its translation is CASRAGTSGMDTQYF.

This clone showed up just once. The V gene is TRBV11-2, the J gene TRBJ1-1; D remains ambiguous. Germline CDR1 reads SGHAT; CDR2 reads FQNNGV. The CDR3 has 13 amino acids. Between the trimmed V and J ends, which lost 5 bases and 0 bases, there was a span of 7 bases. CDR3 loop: CASSLDMNTEAFF. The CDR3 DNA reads TGTGCCAGCAGCCTTGACATGAACACTGAAGCTTTCTTT.

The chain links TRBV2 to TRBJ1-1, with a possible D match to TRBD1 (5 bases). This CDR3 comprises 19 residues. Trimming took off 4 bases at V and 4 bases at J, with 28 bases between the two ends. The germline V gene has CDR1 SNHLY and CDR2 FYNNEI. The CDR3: CASSVRGTVDASRATEAFF. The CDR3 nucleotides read TGTGCCAGCAGTGTTAGGGGTACAGTGGATGCATCGAGGGCCACTGAAGCTTTCTTT. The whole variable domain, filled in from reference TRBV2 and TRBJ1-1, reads EPEVTQTPSHQVTQMGQEVILRCVPISNHLYFYWYRQILGQKVEFLVSFYNNEISEKSEIFDDQFSVERPDGSNFTLKIRSTKLEDSAMYFCASSVRGTVDASRATEAFFGQGTRLTVV.

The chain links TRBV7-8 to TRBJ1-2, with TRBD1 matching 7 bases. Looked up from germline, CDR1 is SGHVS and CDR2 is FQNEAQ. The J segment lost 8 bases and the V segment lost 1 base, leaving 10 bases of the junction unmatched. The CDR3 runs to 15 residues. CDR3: CASSLEGNRGRGYTF. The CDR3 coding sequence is TGTGCCAGCAGCTTAGAAGGAAATAGGGGGCGAGGCTACACCTTC.